The 2 T cell receptor beta chains in this list originate from one sample, sequenced in a study of T cell responses to AZD1222 COVID-19 vaccine. Clones were read by immunoSEQ multiplex PCR, and TCRdb kept only the in-frame ones, dropping some. The data hold 80,000 or so clones, with about nine tenths observed a single time. The specimen comprised peripheral blood, sampled 28 days after the second AZD1222 dose. All receptors derive from an adult who received the AZD1222 COVID-19 vaccine.

The chain carries TRBV5-5 and TRBJ1-2, with D perhaps matching TRBD1 (5 bases). CDR3 length equals 16 residues. V gave up 0 bases and J gave up 8 bases, with 20 bases separating them. CDR1 is SGHKS and CDR2 is YYEKEE in the germline V gene (reference sequence). The CDR3 protein is CASSLGHTGPPGGYTF. DNA for the CDR3: TGTGCCAGCAGCTTGGGCCATACGGGGCCGCCGGGAGGCTACACCTTC.

This clone was seen only once. V is TRBV11-2 and J is TRBJ1-1, with D unresolved. This CDR3 region has 13 residues. V gave up 1 base and J gave up 7 bases, with 10 bases separating them. Germline-derived CDR1 and CDR2 are SGHAT and FQNNGV. The CDR3 here is CASSLAQYNEAFF. CDR3 sequence (DNA): TGTGCCAGCAGCTTAGCCCAATATAATGAAGCTTTCTTT. The variable domain in full, with the rest retrieved from reference TRBV11-2 and TRBJ1-1, is EAGVAQSPRYKIIEKRQSVAFWCNPISGHATLYWYQQILGQGPKLLIQFQNNGVVDDSQLPKDRFSAERLKGVDSTLKIQPAKLEDSAVYLCASSLAQYNEAFFGQGTRLTVV.